Listed below are T cell receptor beta chains from one sample, sequenced in a study of beta chain features in type 1 diabetes. The repertoire was sequenced with immunoSEQ multiplex PCR; TCRdb's copy has only in-frame clones and lacks some. The sample has around 160,000 clones, around 8.6% seen once. The sequencing sample was made of central memory CD4+ T cells from blood. The receptors were sampled from a woman aged 18-29 years with type 1 diabetes. Both conserved end residues are part of each CDR3. Fields, in order: clone size, V gene, J gene, CDR3 protein. The size field is filled for only some rows; it gives once, few, many or a size class.

few	TRBV18	TRBJ2-7	CASSPLASSSYEQYF
few	TRBV9	TRBJ2-3	CASSVKPGGVYDTQYF
.	TRBV18	TRBJ2-1	CASSERTPNNEQFF
.	TRBV11-1	TRBJ2-5	CASSSGQGVKTQYF
many	TRBV4-1	TRBJ2-2	CASSQLSGRVGELFF
few	TRBV7-9	TRBJ2-1	CASSLEWTGGGYNEQFF
.	TRBV4-3	TRBJ1-2	CASSQALTGGYGYTF
.	TRBV5-1	TRBJ1-2	CASSLASGEGGYTF
few	TRBV6-6	TRBJ2-7	CASLTSGGDEQYF
.	TRBV28	TRBJ1-1	CASTRRGTEAFF